This T cell receptor (beta chain) derives from a study of post-analysis software for immune sequencing data. Note on this clonotype: Its matching antigen is unknown.

Presence of unique molecular identifiers characterized the TCR beta cDNA libraries. The T cell input of about 0.9 to 11 million gave about 470,000 cDNA molecules. TCRdb redid the calling of the PCR reads with MiXCR, one entry per CDR3 protein. The repertoire consists of more than 350,000 distinct CDR3 sequences, with approximately 42% occurring once and the leading ten covering around 8%. Study-level points and caveats: Clustering by F measure revealed strong co-clustering among samples prepared together in one batch.

The sequence derives from a girl aged 2-10 years with multiple sclerosis. Sequenced input: blood.

This CDR3 is CASTRTSGDNEQFF. The CDR3 DNA is TGTGCCAGTACGCGGACTAGCGGGGACAATGAGCAGTTCTTC. The genes are TRBV4-2 and TRBJ2-1, with 12 bases identical to TRBD2. The J segment lost 5 bases and the V segment lost 9 bases, leaving 5 bases of the junction unmatched. The CDR3 is 14 amino acids. Germline lookup yields CDR1 LGHNA and CDR2 YNFKEQ.